This TCR beta chain was found in a study of cytomegalovirus exposure and HLA in healthy donors. Study-wide points: The dataset shows that most TCR sequences were rare, while some public TCRs occurred in many donors.

For this clone: Its antigen is unknown.

The CDR3 spans 13 residues. The germline V gene has CDR1 SQVTM and CDR2 ANQGSEA. Amplification used 60 Vbeta primers and 13 Jbeta primers. The protocol was immunoSEQ multiplex PCR, while the TCRdb copy is restricted to in-frame clones and leaves out a portion. Here the sample spans 160,000 or so clones, around 84% being singletons. Sequencing used PBMCs. The receptor was isolated from a woman between 18 and 29 years old in good health and CMV-seronegative. The V gene is TRBV29-1, the J gene TRBJ2-2, with D tentatively TRBD2 (7 bases). The CDR3 nucleotides are TGCTGGGGGGGCAGGGCGGGAACCGGGGAGCTGTTTTTT. It is translated as CWGGRAGTGELFF.